This passage covers 2 T cell receptor beta chains from one sample sequenced in a study of OX40 agonist ivuxolimab in advanced cancers. Libraries were prepared by immunoSEQ multiplex PCR; TCRdb keeps only in-frame clonotypes and omits some of them. The sample holds tens of thousands of clones, roughly 88% seen once. The material sequenced was CD4+ or CD8+ T cells sorted from blood, taken in a trial of the OX40 agonist ivuxolimab. These receptor sequences come from an adult with an advanced solid tumor such as melanoma, head and neck, liver or kidney cancer.

This chain's CDR3 is CAISVTGTSLDEQYF. As DNA, the CDR3 is TGTGCCATCAGTGTCACCGGGACTAGTCTCGACGAGCAGTACTTC. The chain has TRBV10-3 and TRBJ2-7, with 8 positions matching TRBD2. V shed 4 bases, J shed 5 bases, and the junction held 10 bases outside the gene matches. Germline V gives CDR1 ENHRY, CDR2 SYGVKD. This CDR3 has 15 amino acids.

The V gene is TRBV13, the J gene TRBJ2-3; possible D gene TRBD1, 6 bases. Germline V CDR1 and CDR2: PRHDT, FYEKMQ (reference sequence). There are 15 residues in the CDR3. Trimming stripped 0 bases from V and 0 bases from J, with 7 bases between. This chain's CDR3 is CASSLGGGSTDTQYF. DNA for the CDR3: TGTGCCAGCAGCTTAGGTGGGGGCAGCACAGATACGCAGTATTTT.